These 13 T cell receptor beta chains came from one sample sequenced in a study of low-dose radiotherapy and immunotherapy resistance in tumors. Indicated time point: before trial treatment. First-strand cDNA used TRAV- and TRBV-specific primers, covering alpha and beta chains. Amplification, which lasted 20 to 25 PCR cycles, used a constant-region primer and V-primer adapter to amplify TCRs. One entry per CDR3 protein, called by TCRdb with MiXCR from the reads. The sample records approximately 90,000 distinct CDR3 sequences, 9.4% being singletons. Material: PBMCs, obtained before treatment. These receptors all come from a male donor with prostate cancer.

This clonotype was detected only a few times. The rearrangement links TRBV28 to TRBJ1-5; D not resolved. Germline assignment: CDR1 MDHEN and CDR2 SYDVKM. V was trimmed by 6 bases and J by 11 bases, leaving 14 bases between them. The CDR3 has 12 residues. Here the CDR3 reads CASSLAVTSQHF. CDR3 nucleotides: TGTGCCAGCAGCCTAGCTGTAACGTCCCAGCATTTT.

This clonotype was observed a few times. This chain joins TRBV27 and TRBJ1-1, with no clear D. Trimming cost V 2 bases and J 4 bases, with 17 bases left between them. The CDR3 is 16 residues long. The germline gives CDR1 MNHEY, CDR2 SMNVEV (reference sequence). CDR3 sequence reads: CASSLARVLLGTEAFF. CDR3 in DNA: TGTGCCAGCAGTTTAGCCCGGGTCCTCTTGGGCACTGAAGCTTTCTTT.

This clonotype was seen repeatedly, ten times or more. The chain links TRBV12-3 or TRBV12-4 to TRBJ2-2, with D perhaps matching TRBD2 (5 bases). The CDR3 has 14 residues. V was pared by 8 bases and J by 4 bases, with 14 bases between. CDR3 in amino acids: CASAKGSGTGELFF. The CDR3 DNA sequence: TGTGCCAGCGCCAAGGGAAGCGGCACCGGGGAGCTGTTTTTT.

This clonotype appeared many times. V gene TRBV12-3 or TRBV12-4 combines with J gene TRBJ2-1, with TRBD2 matching over 15 bases. V lost 6 bases to trimming and J lost 9 bases; unmatched junction nucleotides: 12. CDR3 length: 17 amino acids. The CDR3 DNA reads as TGTGCCAGCAGGACAGAACCGGGACTAGCGGGAGGAGGTGAGCAGTTCTTC. Amino acid sequence: CASRTEPGLAGGGEQFF.

This clonotype appeared once. A far larger clone lies a single base away; this is likely a read error. J is TRBJ1-1 and V is TRBV7-9, with a tentative D call TRBD1 (6 bases). This CDR3 region has 16 residues. Germline CDR1 SEHNR, CDR2 FQNEAQ (reference sequence). The CDR3 DNA reads as TGTTCCAGCAGCCCCCAGCGAACAGGGCTGGGAACTGAAGCTTTCTTT. Encoded protein: CSSSPQRTGLGTEAFF.

In its sample, this clonotype was seen many times. The chain couples TRBV20-1 to TRBJ2-3; 8 bases are shared with TRBD1. The CDR3 extends over 11 amino acids. Germline CDR1 DFQATT, CDR2 SNEGSKA (reference sequence). J gave up 8 bases and V 6 bases, and 4 bases lay outside the gene matches. In nucleotides, the CDR3 is TGCAGTGCCGGGACAGGTGCTACGCAGTATTTT. Its protein product is CSAGTGATQYF.

This clonotype was counted ten times or more. V is TRBV7-2 and J is TRBJ2-1, with TRBD2 matching 13 bases. The CDR3 runs to 17 residues. V was pared by 6 bases and J by 7 bases, with 12 bases of the junction left unmatched. Germline assignment: CDR1 SGHTA and CDR2 FQGNSA. CDR3 loop: CASSERLAGGLKNEQFF. CDR3 nucleotide sequence: TGTGCCAGCAGTGAAAGACTAGCGGGAGGCTTAAAGAATGAGCAGTTCTTC.

This clonotype has at least ten counts. The chain joins TRBV7-2 to TRBJ2-5; TRBD1 matches 7 bases. J lost 0 bases, V lost 5 bases, and 12 bases had no gene match. CDR1 is SGHTA, CDR2 FQGNSA, per germline. The CDR3 loop spans 17 amino acids. The DNA of the CDR3 is TGTGCCAGCAGCAAGGGACAGCTTAGGTTGTACCAAGAGACCCAGTACTTC. It is translated as CASSKGQLRLYQETQYF.

This clonotype was recorded many times. This chain connects TRBV19 to TRBJ1-1, with 8 bases aligning to TRBD1. Germline loops: CDR1 LNHDA, CDR2 SQIVND (reference sequence). The CDR3 length is 13 residues. Unmatched junction bases numbered 6, after V lost 7 bases and J lost 5 bases. The DNA for the CDR3 is TGTGCCAGTATTAATGACAGGGGAACTGAAGCTTTCTTT. Amino acid sequence: CASINDRGTEAFF.

Many counts were recorded for this clonotype. CDR3 sequence: CSVGAKGGSSYEQYF. Written as DNA, the CDR3 is TGCAGCGTTGGTGCCAAGGGGGGAAGCTCCTACGAGCAGTACTTC. The chain links TRBV29-1 to TRBJ2-7, with D tentatively TRBD1 or TRBD2 (6 bases each). Trimming pared 4 bases from V and 0 bases from J, leaving 16 bases between. The CDR3 has 15 amino acids. Germline V gene data show CDR1 as SQVTM and CDR2 as ANQGSEA.

This clonotype was found many times. The CDR3 region is CASSRGGRQETQYF. The CDR3 DNA reads TGTGCCAGCAGCCGAGGTGGGAGGCAAGAGACCCAGTACTTC. This sequence joins TRBV12-3 or TRBV12-4 and TRBJ2-5; tentative D call: TRBD2 (6 bases). This CDR3 contains 14 residues. V shed 6 bases and J shed 2 bases, with 13 bases lying between them.

The table lists this clonotype with many counts. J is TRBJ2-1 and V is TRBV29-1, with D maybe TRBD2 (6 bases). This CDR3 has 13 amino acids. Trimming shortened V by 7 bases and J by 2 bases, and 12 bases separated the two germline ends. Germline V gene data show CDR1 as SQVTM and CDR2 as ANQGSEA. The CDR3 loop reads CSGGGDAYNEQFF. The DNA of the CDR3 is TGCAGCGGGGGCGGGGACGCCTACAATGAGCAGTTCTTC.

Many counts were recorded for this clonotype. This rearrangement joins TRBV6-2 or TRBV6-3 to TRBJ2-3, with D uncertain. Germline V gene lookup returns CDR1 MNHEY and CDR2 SVGEGT. This CDR3 contains 13 residues. The V and J ends lost 7 bases and 2 bases respectively, with 10 bases between them. The CDR3 region has the DNA TGTGCCAGCACCGAGGACCCCACAGATACGCAGTATTTT. Its translation: CASTEDPTDTQYF.